A selection of T cell receptor beta chains follows, all from one sample in a study of blood T cell repertoires in COVID-19. This table comes from immunoSEQ multiplex PCR, and its TCRdb copy is limited to in-frame clones, with some not included. The sample shows 150,000 or so clones, roughly 93% of them seen only once. Material for sequencing was peripheral blood. The receptors shown here come from a woman between 45 and 65 years old with acute or convalescent COVID-19. CDR3s leave out the opening cysteine and the closing phenylalanine or tryptophan.

V gene: TRBV4-1
CDR3 length: 13
CDR3 protein: ASSPRGQDYTEAF

V gene: TRBV6-2/TRBV6-3
CDR3 length: 12
CDR3 protein: ASSYSEYYNEQF

V gene: TRBV28
CDR3 length: 13
CDR3 protein: ASSSTESTKGEQF

V gene: TRBV3-1/TRBV3-2
CDR3 length: 10
CDR3 protein: ASSQSGSGQY

V gene: TRBV21-1
CDR3 length: 14
CDR3 protein: ASSPRERMILYEQY

V gene: TRBV19
CDR3 length: 12
CDR3 protein: ATYGPYNSYGYT

V gene: TRBV28
CDR3 length: 9
CDR3 protein: ASSYEREAF

V gene: TRBV28
CDR3 length: 14
CDR3 protein: ASSLYSGRVYNEQF

V gene: TRBV9
CDR3 length: 14
CDR3 protein: ASSLTGQEPTEKLF

V gene: TRBV27
CDR3 length: 16
CDR3 protein: ASSLFGLAGGNFGEQY

V gene: TRBV7-7
CDR3 length: 15
CDR3 protein: ASSLNTAGPRSAGYT

V gene: TRBV5-4
CDR3 length: 14
CDR3 protein: ASSPSGLTHQETQY

V gene: TRBV2
CDR3 length: 13
CDR3 protein: ASNPPGQVISPLH

V gene: TRBV5-8
CDR3 length: 13
CDR3 protein: ASSPGTERYQPQH

V gene: TRBV24-1
CDR3 length: 11
CDR3 protein: ATSENRDYLQY

V gene: TRBV6-1
CDR3 length: 12
CDR3 protein: ASSEWDREAGYT

V gene: TRBV28
CDR3 length: 14
CDR3 protein: ASSHVERYPLYEQY

V gene: TRBV11-2
CDR3 length: 12
CDR3 protein: ASSQQGAGNTIY

V gene: TRBV6-1
CDR3 length: 12
CDR3 protein: ASSETGGTDTQY

V gene: TRBV18
CDR3 length: 12
CDR3 protein: ASSSDSVAYEQY

V gene: TRBV6-5
CDR3 length: 13
CDR3 protein: ASRQASSYNSPLH

V gene: TRBV2
CDR3 length: 12
CDR3 protein: ASSRTGQNQPQH